The rows below give T cell receptor beta chains drawn from one sample of a study of T cell repertoires in cytomegalovirus infection. TCRdb redid the calling of the reads with MiXCR, one entry per CDR3 protein. Of approximately 270,000 distinct CDR3 sequences listed, 22% are singletons. No antigen is known for these receptors. The sequencing here drew on cultured PBMCs, taken from culture after CMV antigen stimulation. The receptors here all came from a human donor in good health (CMV status not recorded). Some clones in this sample may be carry-over from other donors' samples. Both conserved end residues are trimmed from each CDR3. D genes are given only for firm matches. Clone size is given for some rows only: seen once, a few or many times, or a class if the clone is expanded.

>TRBV7-2|.|TRBJ2-1|once|12
ASSVGNVYNEQF
>TRBV24-1|TRBD2|TRBJ2-5|.|21
ATSDRNPGITSGATRYQETQY
>TRBV12-3/TRBV12-4|.|TRBJ1-5|.|10
ASSHEPQPQH
>TRBV11-2|.|TRBJ2-3|.|14
ASSFVGSISTDTQY
>TRBV7-2|TRBD2|TRBJ2-1|many|13
ASSLGTSNSNEQF
>TRBV27|.|TRBJ2-2|.|13
ASTFAGDGTGELF
>TRBV7-2|.|TRBJ1-1|few|14
ASSPRGEWFNTEAF
>TRBV20-1|.|TRBJ2-3|.|12
SARLPGLTDTQY
>TRBV4-1|.|TRBJ1-1|.|14
ASSPISLVGNTEAF
>TRBV15|.|TRBJ2-7|few|13
ATSGAGGLRHEQY
>TRBV7-9|TRBD2|TRBJ2-1|.|14
ASSSTSGRAANEQF
>TRBV7-4|TRBD1|TRBJ1-3|.|15
ASRKTGGEPSGNTIY
>TRBV27|.|TRBJ2-1|few|10
ATWESGNEQF
>TRBV7-2|.|TRBJ1-2|many|14
ASRNGQLFMSHGYT
>TRBV5-4|.|TRBJ2-1|.|11
ASSLPENGEQF
>TRBV12-3/TRBV12-4|TRBD1|TRBJ1-5|.|14
ASSLRTGGGNRPQH
>TRBV11-2|TRBD2|TRBJ2-1|.|14
ASSLELAGVSNEQF
>TRBV7-8|TRBD1|TRBJ1-2|many|12
ASSRDRISYGYT
>TRBV7-2|.|TRBJ1-1|many|13
ASSLEGRPNTEAF
>TRBV7-7|TRBD1|TRBJ2-5|few|13
ASSPGGQRRETQY
>TRBV12-3/TRBV12-4|.|TRBJ1-1|.|13
ASSLARQRNTEAF
>TRBV7-2|.|TRBJ2-3|.|12
ASSLRKSTDTQY
>TRBV7-2|.|TRBJ2-4|few|13
ASSVLLLAKNIQY
>TRBV7-2|TRBD1|TRBJ1-3|many|14
ASSVNTGGYGNTIY
>TRBV12-3/TRBV12-4|TRBD2|TRBJ2-4|.|13
ASSLAGGVWNIQY
>TRBV12-3/TRBV12-4|TRBD2|TRBJ2-7|.|12
ASRWGTRVNEQY
>TRBV5-1|.|TRBJ2-5|few|13
ASSLFGTEGETQY
>TRBV11-2|.|TRBJ2-4|many|15
ASSLDPSHPAKNIQY
>TRBV7-2|TRBD1|TRBJ1-1|.|13
ASSLDRGLNTEAF
>TRBV19|.|TRBJ1-2|.|12
ASSILQGGYGYT
>TRBV27|TRBD2|TRBJ2-2|few|16
ASSFAHLGGVGPGELF
>TRBV5-6|.|TRBJ1-1|.|12
ASSLGGTGPEAF
>TRBV4-3|TRBD1|TRBJ2-7|.|15
ASSPAPSGQGFREQY
>TRBV7-9|TRBD2|TRBJ2-1|.|14
ASSLSRTSGYNEQF
>TRBV20-1|.|TRBJ1-6|few|11
SARKGTNSPLH
>TRBV7-2|.|TRBJ2-7|.|12
ASSFTKGAYEQY
>TRBV7-9|.|TRBJ2-5|few|15
ASRNMFQGEVQETQY
>TRBV10-3|.|TRBJ1-5|.|10
ASAGVDQPQH
>TRBV7-8|TRBD2|TRBJ2-3|few|15
ASSLGTSGRATDTQY
>TRBV29-1|.|TRBJ2-7|once|11
SVPDSNSYEQY
>TRBV2|.|TRBJ2-5|.|12
ASSETGWRETQY
>TRBV7-2|TRBD1|TRBJ1-2|many|11
ASSLQGAYGYT
>TRBV6-1|.|TRBJ1-2|.|11
ASSDDSLYGYT
>TRBV4-1|TRBD2|TRBJ2-1|.|14
ASSQDPAGSYNEQF
>TRBV7-9|.|TRBJ2-2|many|13
ASSSPTTRSGELF
>TRBV7-9|TRBD2|TRBJ2-1|few|12
ASSFSGSNNEQF
>TRBV7-9|.|TRBJ2-5|.|9
ASSFDETQY
>TRBV7-8|.|TRBJ1-1|few|11
ASSLQEYTEAF
>TRBV7-8|.|TRBJ2-2|few|13
ASTFGWEGPGELF
>TRBV3-1|.|TRBJ1-2|.|10
ASSRRDRGYT
>TRBV9|.|TRBJ1-2|.|14
ASSLYDRLSNYGYT
>TRBV24-1|TRBD2|TRBJ2-3|once|14
ATSDYSGKGEDTQY
>TRBV7-2|.|TRBJ2-3|.|14
ASSLGGDRFADTQY